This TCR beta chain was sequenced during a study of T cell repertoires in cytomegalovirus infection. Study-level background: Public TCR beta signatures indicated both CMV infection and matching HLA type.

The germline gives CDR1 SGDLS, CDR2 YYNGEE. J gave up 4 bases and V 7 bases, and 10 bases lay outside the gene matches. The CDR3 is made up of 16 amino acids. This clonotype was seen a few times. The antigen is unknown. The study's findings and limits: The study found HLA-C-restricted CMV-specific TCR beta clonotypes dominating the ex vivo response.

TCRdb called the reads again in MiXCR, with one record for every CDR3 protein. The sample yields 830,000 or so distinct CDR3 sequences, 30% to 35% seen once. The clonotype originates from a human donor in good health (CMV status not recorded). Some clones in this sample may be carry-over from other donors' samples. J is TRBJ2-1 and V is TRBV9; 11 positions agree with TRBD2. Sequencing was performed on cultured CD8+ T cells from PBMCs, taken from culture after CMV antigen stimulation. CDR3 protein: CASELAGAPEYNEQFF. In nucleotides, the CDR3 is TGTGCCAGCGAACTAGCGGGGGCCCCTGAGTACAATGAGCAGTTCTTC. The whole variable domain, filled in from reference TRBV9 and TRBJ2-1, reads DSGVTQTPKHLITATGQRVTLRCSPRSGDLSVYWYQQSLDQGLQFLIQYYNGEERAKGNILERFSAQQFPDLHSELNLSSLELGDSALYFCASELAGAPEYNEQFFGPGTRLTVL.